A selection of T cell receptor beta chains follows, all from one sample in a study of beta chain features in type 1 diabetes. Assay used: immunoSEQ multiplex PCR; TCRdb lists only in-frame clones, some missing. In the table there are about 360,000 clones, around 12% of which are singletons. The sequenced sample consisted of naive CD4+ T cells from blood. Source of these receptors: a man between 18 and 29 years old in good health. Both conserved end residues are part of each CDR3. D genes are given only for firm matches. Part of the rows lack a size; the others show once, few, many or a class for expanded clones.

J,size,V,D,CDR3,DNA
TRBJ2-7,.,TRBV7-9,.,CASSPRSGGSYEQYF,TGTGCCAGCAGCCCCCGTTCCGGGGGAAGCTACGAGCAGTACTTC
TRBJ2-3,.,TRBV5-4,TRBD2,CASSPSGFTDTQYF,TGTGCCAGCAGCCCTAGCGGGTTCACAGATACGCAGTATTTT
TRBJ2-2,few,TRBV30,.,CAWHPQNTGELFF,TGTGCCTGGCATCCACAGAACACCGGGGAGCTGTTTTTT
TRBJ1-1,few,TRBV5-1,.,CASSLPPAVNTEAFF,TGCGCCAGCAGCTTGCCCCCCGCAGTTAACACTGAAGCTTTCTTT
TRBJ1-4,.,TRBV19,.,CASSISWKLFF,TGTGCCAGTAGTATAAGCTGGAAACTGTTTTTT
TRBJ2-7,few,TRBV7-2,.,CASSPLGVSYEQYF,TGTGCCAGCAGCCCCCTCGGAGTGAGCTACGAGCAGTACTTC
TRBJ2-7,few,TRBV28,TRBD1,CASSLYRGRTYEQYF,TGTGCCAGTTCGCTGTACAGGGGGCGGACCTACGAGCAGTACTTC
TRBJ1-2,.,TRBV2,.,CASSSRTASYGYTF,TGTGCCAGCAGCTCCAGGACAGCATCTTATGGCTACACCTTC
TRBJ2-1,few,TRBV7-3,.,CASSLGPGRAGSNEQFF,TGTGCCAGCAGCTTAGGGCCGGGGCGCGCGGGGAGCAATGAGCAGTTCTTC
TRBJ2-1,many,TRBV18,.,CASCPGEGSYNEQFF,TGTGCCAGCTGTCCAGGGGAGGGCTCCTACAATGAGCAGTTCTTC
TRBJ1-1,few,TRBV7-2,.,CASSWKQGNTEAFF,TGTGCCAGCAGCTGGAAACAGGGGAACACTGAAGCTTTCTTT
TRBJ2-5,.,TRBV5-1,TRBD2,CASSLELALGETQYF,TGCGCCAGCAGCTTGGAACTAGCGCTGGGAGAGACCCAGTACTTC
TRBJ1-3,.,TRBV7-2,TRBD1,CASSKGQVRGNTIYF,TGTGCCAGCAGCAAGGGACAGGTCAGGGGAAACACCATATATTTT
TRBJ1-2,few,TRBV30,.,CAWFGQQRQVGYTF,TGTGCCTGGTTCGGCCAGCAGCGGCAGGTGGGCTACACCTTC
TRBJ2-5,.,TRBV29-1,.,CSVDARSRETQYF,TGCAGCGTTGATGCCCGTTCCAGAGAGACCCAGTACTTC
TRBJ1-1,.,TRBV4-3,.,CASSQDWALNTEAFF,TGCGCCAGCAGCCAAGATTGGGCTTTGAACACTGAAGCTTTCTTT
TRBJ2-2,.,TRBV7-7,.,CASSKEGAGAFGGELFF,TGTGCCAGCAGCAAAGAGGGCGCAGGGGCGTTTGGCGGGGAGCTGTTTTTT
TRBJ2-2,.,TRBV4-2,TRBD2,CASSPLAGGGTGELFF,TGTGCCAGCAGCCCATTAGCGGGAGGGGGTACCGGGGAGCTGTTTTTT
TRBJ2-1,many,TRBV11-2,.,CASRLVGGTYNEQFF,TGTGCCAGCAGACTGGTGGGGGGAACCTACAATGAGCAGTTCTTC
TRBJ2-1,.,TRBV30,TRBD2,CAWSPWTSGTYEQFF,TGTGCCTGGAGTCCCTGGACTAGCGGGACCTATGAGCAGTTCTTC
TRBJ2-1,few,TRBV30,TRBD2,CAWIPGLAVDEQFF,TGTGCCTGGATACCGGGACTAGCGGTAGATGAGCAGTTCTTC
TRBJ1-2,few,TRBV30,.,CAWSSGNYGYTF,TGTGCCTGGAGTTCCGGGAACTATGGCTACACCTTC
TRBJ1-2,.,TRBV2,TRBD1,CASSRTGGRYGYTF,TGTGCCAGCAGCCGGACAGGGGGCCGCTATGGCTACACCTTC
TRBJ2-3,.,TRBV7-9,.,CASSSRGGESRTDTQYF,TGTGCCAGCAGCTCCCGAGGGGGGGAGTCCCGAACAGATACGCAGTATTTT
TRBJ1-6,few,TRBV5-4,.,CASSLAAGDSPLHF,TGTGCCAGCAGCTTGGCGGCCGGGGATTCACCCCTCCACTTT
TRBJ1-1,.,TRBV30,.,CAWSTGSPTEAFF,TGTGCCTGGAGTACAGGGAGCCCCACTGAAGCTTTCTTT
TRBJ2-2,.,TRBV30,.,CAWSSEYTGELFF,TGTGCCTGGAGTTCCGAGTACACCGGGGAGCTGTTTTTT
TRBJ2-1,few,TRBV28,.,CASSLGGGPYNEQFF,TGTGCCAGCAGTTTAGGGGGGGGGCCCTACAATGAGCAGTTCTTC
TRBJ2-7,.,TRBV7-9,.,CASSLSGAYEQYF,TGTGCCAGCAGCTTATCGGGGGCCTACGAGCAGTACTTC
TRBJ2-3,few,TRBV7-6,.,CASSPGSVTQYF,TGTGCCAGCAGCCCGGGTTCGGTTACGCAGTATTTT
TRBJ2-7,.,TRBV7-6,.,CASSNGGEGYEQYF,TGTGCCAGCAGCAACGGGGGAGAGGGCTACGAGCAGTACTTC
TRBJ2-2,few,TRBV9,.,CASSVRGSNTGELFF,TGTGCCAGCAGCGTCCGAGGGTCGAACACCGGGGAGCTGTTTTTT
TRBJ2-7,.,TRBV28,TRBD1,CASSLMGDRTYEQYF,TGTGCCAGCAGTCTCATGGGGGACAGAACATACGAGCAGTACTTC
TRBJ2-3,.,TRBV29-1,.,CSVALLGRTDTQYF,TGCAGCGTTGCCCTTTTGGGCCGCACAGATACGCAGTATTTT
TRBJ2-2,.,TRBV29-1,TRBD2,CSAGVAGSTGELFF,TGCAGCGCGGGGGTAGCGGGAAGCACCGGGGAGCTGTTTTTT
TRBJ1-1,.,TRBV2,.,CASSERRLNTEAFF,TGTGCCAGCAGTGAACGGCGGTTGAACACTGAAGCTTTCTTT
TRBJ2-7,.,TRBV10-3,TRBD2,CAISESREGHEQYF,TGTGCCATCAGTGAGTCGCGGGAGGGCCACGAGCAGTACTTC
TRBJ2-7,.,TRBV4-3,.,CASSQSTQGEQYF,TGCGCCAGCAGCCAATCTACCCAGGGAGAGCAGTACTTC
TRBJ2-7,few,TRBV13,TRBD2,CASSPGLASYEQYF,TGTGCCAGCAGCCCAGGACTAGCCTCCTACGAGCAGTACTTC
TRBJ2-1,.,TRBV9,.,CASSAGSFDEQFF,TGTGCCAGCAGCGCGGGTAGTTTCGATGAGCAGTTCTTC
TRBJ2-1,.,TRBV9,TRBD2,CASSAGASGGAGNEQFF,TGTGCCAGCAGCGCAGGGGCTAGCGGGGGGGCAGGCAATGAGCAGTTCTTC
TRBJ2-1,.,TRBV5-6,TRBD2,CASSSGTSGSWGINEQFF,TGTGCCAGCAGTTCCGGGACTAGCGGGAGTTGGGGTATCAATGAGCAGTTCTTC
TRBJ2-7,few,TRBV28,.,CASSFSFYEQYF,TGTGCCAGCAGTTTTTCTTTCTACGAGCAGTACTTC
TRBJ1-1,.,TRBV30,.,CAWSLFRDTEAFF,TGTGCCTGGAGTCTTTTCAGGGATACTGAAGCTTTCTTT
TRBJ1-2,.,TRBV29-1,TRBD1,CSVKQGNFGYTF,TGCAGCGTTAAACAGGGGAACTTTGGCTACACCTTC